This T cell receptor (beta chain) stems from a study of prognosis after radiotherapy for stage I lung cancer. About the study: The patients included about 15 who had newly diagnosed primary stage I lung tumors, along with five others who had oligometastatic NSCLC after their primary tumor had been surgically resected. Whereas about a dozen patients had adenocarcinoma, squamous cell carcinoma was the tumor in seven.

Researchers used two-round multiplex PCR to amplify TCR beta CDR3 starting from genomic DNA. For every TRBV and TRBJ gene, a specific primer was used in first-round PCR. Each CDR3 protein gets one entry after TCRdb re-called the multiplex PCR reads with MiXCR. The data contain 10,000 to 15,000 distinct CDR3 sequences, roughly 52% of them seen just once; the ten biggest clones take up around a fifth. Node negativity on CT and PET/CT was present in all patients, alongside an absence of prior chemotherapy, radiotherapy or other malignancies. This CDR3 has 13 residues. Germline V gene sequence: CDR1 MNHEY, CDR2 SVGEGT. The V end was cut by 2 bases, the J end by 10 bases, with 9 bases between.

The sequence derives from a donor at least 50 years old with non-small cell lung cancer. The chain couples TRBV6-2 or TRBV6-3 to TRBJ1-6; D remains ambiguous. Sequencing used PBMCs, obtained before or after stereotactic body radiation therapy (not recorded which). CDR3 bases: TGTGCCAGCAGTTACACGGGAGGGTCACCCCTCCACTTT. It encodes CASSYTGGSPLHF.